This TCR beta chain was sequenced during a study of T cell changes during pregnancy in multiple sclerosis. The table came from immunoSEQ multiplex PCR; TCRdb's copy has only in-frame clones and leaves some out. Among over 100,000 clones listed, roughly 92% were seen once. This clone turned up a few times. The identical CDR3 is also encoded by other nucleotide sequences in the sample. The CDR3 is made up of 13 amino acids. Germline CDR1 and CDR2: MNHEY and SMNVEV (reference sequence). V lost 3 bases and J lost 3; bases outside the gene matches: 1. This chain uses TRBV27 with TRBJ1-2; the match to TRBD1 covers 7 bases. The sequencing here drew on peripheral blood, taken in the third trimester of pregnancy. The origin of this receptor is a female donor with multiple sclerosis, enrolled in a pregnancy study. The CDR3 reads CASSFGQDYGYTF. The CDR3 DNA reads TGTGCCAGCAGTTTCGGACAGGACTATGGCTACACCTTC.